One sample yielded the 17 T cell receptor beta chains listed below, sequenced in a study of shared clonotypes between healthy human individuals. Assay: immunoSEQ multiplex PCR; the TCRdb copy retains only in-frame clones and omits some. The sample yields a few million clones, around 90% seen once. Sequencing used naive CD4+ T cells from PBMCs. The subset is: CD45RA+ positively selected. These receptors were obtained from a man aged 18 to 29 in good health. Some clones in this sample may be carry-over from other donors' samples.

The chain links TRBV7-3 to TRBJ2-5, with 12 bases matching TRBD2. The CDR3 contains 17 residues. J lost 5 bases, V lost 2 bases, and 9 bases had no gene match. Germline V lookup: CDR1 SGHTA, CDR2 FQGTGA. For the CDR3, the DNA is TGTGCCAGCAGCTTAGGGACTAGCGGGCCCCGAGGCGAGACCCAGTACTTC. Protein: CASSLGTSGPRGETQYF.

To note about this clone: Other DNA sequences within the sample encode an identical CDR3. This chain links TRBV5-1 with TRBJ2-7; 8 nucleotides agree with TRBD1. V trimming: 4 bases; J trimming: 5 bases; junction bases outside the gene matches: 5. The CDR3 consists of 13 residues. Germline CDR1 is SGHRS and CDR2 is YFSETQ. This CDR3 reads CASSLGQGDEQYF. The CDR3 DNA follows: TGCGCCAGCAGCCTAGGACAGGGCGACGAGCAGTACTTC.

The chain recombines TRBV4-2 with TRBJ1-1; a weak D match, TRBD1 (5 bases). Germline lookup yields CDR1 LGHNA and CDR2 YNFKEQ. V was shortened by 1 base and J by 0 bases, with 9 bases between the two germline ends. This CDR3 has 15 residues. The chain's CDR3 is CASSQGQGLNTEAFF. CDR3 nucleotides: TGTGCCAGCAGCCAAGGGCAGGGATTGAACACTGAAGCTTTCTTT.

Concerning this clone itself: Other DNA sequences in the sample encode the same CDR3. The chain employs TRBV28 and TRBJ1-1, with 8 positions matching TRBD1. The germline V gene has CDR1 MDHEN and CDR2 SYDVKM. V trimming: 6 bases; J trimming: 0 bases; junction bases outside the gene matches: 9. The CDR3 totals 16 residues. Written as DNA, the CDR3 is TGTGCCAGCAGCCCCGGACAGGGAAGGGTGAACACTGAAGCTTTCTTT. It translates to CASSPGQGRVNTEAFF.

The chain has TRBV4-1 and TRBJ2-7; 8 nucleotides align to TRBD2. Germline trimming cut 1 base from V and 0 bases from J; bases unmatched to any gene: 5. This CDR3 contains 16 residues. The germline gives CDR1 MGHRA, CDR2 YSYEKL. The CDR3 is CASSQGGGRNSYEQYF. The CDR3, as DNA: TGCGCCAGCAGCCAAGGGGGCGGGAGGAACTCCTACGAGCAGTACTTC.

The chain links TRBV6-1 to TRBJ2-5, with TRBD1 as a possible D gene (6 bases). Trimming pared 8 bases from V and 0 bases from J, leaving 13 bases between. This CDR3 region has 14 residues. Germline lookup yields CDR1 MNHNS and CDR2 SASEGT. CDR3 DNA sequence: TGTGCCAGCCGGTACGGGACATACCAAGAGACCCAGTACTTC. It is translated as CASRYGTYQETQYF.

As to this clone: The sample holds other DNA sequences that translate to the same CDR3. The chain couples TRBV5-1 to TRBJ2-5; 8 nucleotides agree with TRBD2. This CDR3 has 15 residues. From germline, CDR1 is SGHRS and CDR2 YFSETQ. The ends lost 1 base at V and 2 bases at J; junction bases unmatched: 4. In DNA form, the CDR3 reads TGCGCCAGCAGCTTGCCAGCGGGAGATCAAGAGACCCAGTACTTC. This encodes CASSLPAGDQETQYF.

CDR3 amino acids: CASSRIGGSYEQYF. In DNA form, the CDR3 reads TGTGCCAGCTCACGAATAGGGGGTTCCTACGAGCAGTACTTC. The V and J genes are TRBV18 and TRBJ2-7; D may be TRBD1 (6 bases). The CDR3 contains 14 residues. The germline V and J ends were trimmed by 4 bases and 1 base, with 11 bases remaining between them. Germline V gene sequence: CDR1 KGHSH, CDR2 LQKENI.

This clone has a single count. This rearrangement joins TRBV25-1 to TRBJ2-5; D possibly corresponds to TRBD2 (6 bases). Germline V lookup: CDR1 MGHDK, CDR2 SYGVNS. V was trimmed by 1 base and J by 2 bases, leaving 14 bases between them. The length of the CDR3 is 16 residues. CDR3 loop: CASSELLGGLQETQYF. CDR3 nucleotides: TGTGCCAGCAGTGAATTATTGGGAGGCCTACAAGAGACCCAGTACTTC.

The chain links TRBV5-1 to TRBJ2-5; 9 bases match TRBD1. Per the germline V gene, CDR1 is SGHRS and CDR2 is YFSETQ. CDR3 length equals 15 residues. Germline trimming cut 3 bases from V and 4 bases from J; bases unmatched to any gene: 7. This CDR3 reads CASSWGTGYRETQYF. Here the CDR3 DNA reads TGCGCCAGCAGCTGGGGGACAGGGTATCGAGAGACCCAGTACTTC.

V and J are TRBV6-6 and TRBJ2-7; D is undetermined. Germline-derived CDR1 and CDR2 are MNHNY and SVGAGI (reference sequence). The CDR3 consists of 13 residues. Trimming pared 8 bases from V and 2 bases from J, leaving 13 bases between. The CDR3 DNA sequence: TGTGCCAGCGGTGGACGGTTTACCTACGAGCAGTACTTC. Protein sequence: CASGGRFTYEQYF.

In its sample, this clone was seen a few times. The chain couples TRBV2 to TRBJ1-5, with D tentatively TRBD1 (5 bases). Germline V CDR1 and CDR2: SNHLY, FYNNEI. The CDR3 spans 14 residues. The V end lost 2 bases, the J end lost 8 bases, and 13 bases lay between the germline ends. The CDR3 DNA sequence: TGTGCCAGCAGTGAATTGACAGTACTGGAGCCCCAGCATTTT. It codes for CASSELTVLEPQHF.

The rearrangement uses TRBV7-2 and TRBJ2-7, with D maybe TRBD1 (6 bases). The CDR3 contains 14 residues. Germline CDR1 reads SGHTA; CDR2 reads FQGNSA. V was trimmed by 5 bases and J by 3 bases, leaving 14 bases between them. The CDR3 DNA follows: TGTGCCAGCAGCATCCGGGACACGTACTACGAGCAGTACTTC. Translation gives CASSIRDTYYEQYF.

The gene calls are TRBV7-2 and TRBJ2-1; the match to TRBD1 covers 7 bases. The V gene end was trimmed by 6 bases and the J gene end by 10 bases; junction bases not matched to a gene: 6. The CDR3 sequence is 12 residues long. CDR1 is SGHTA, CDR2 FQGNSA, per germline. The CDR3 sequence is CASRRQGGEQFF. For the CDR3, the DNA is TGTGCCAGCAGGCGACAGGGTGGAGAGCAGTTCTTC. The whole variable domain, filled in from reference TRBV7-2 and TRBJ2-1, reads GAGVSQSPSNKVTEKGKDVELRCDPISGHTALYWYRQSLGQGLEFLIYFQGNSAPDKSGLPSDRFSAERTGGSVSTLTIQRTQQEDSAVYLCASRRQGGEQFFGPGTRLTVL.

The chain has TRBV4-2 and TRBJ2-3; possibly TRBD1 for D (5 bases). The V and J ends lost 5 bases and 4 bases respectively, with 16 bases between them. CDR3 length: 15 amino acids. Germline V gene data show CDR1 as LGHNA and CDR2 as YNFKEQ. The CDR3 sequence: CASSRGRRLPDTQYF. As DNA, the CDR3 is TGTGCCAGCAGCAGGGGTCGTCGTCTCCCAGATACGCAGTATTTT.

CDR3 sequence reads: CASSFTSEETQYF. CDR3 nucleotide sequence: TGTGCCAGCAGCTTCACTAGCGAAGAGACCCAGTACTTC. V usage is TRBV9 and J usage is TRBJ2-5; 7 bases fit TRBD2. CDR3 length: 13 amino acids. J gave up 3 bases and V 4 bases, and 3 bases lay outside the gene matches. CDR1 SGDLS and CDR2 YYNGEE come from the germline V gene.

The chain carries TRBV6-6 and TRBJ2-1; perhaps TRBD1 as D (5 bases). V was cut by 6 bases and J by 6 bases, with 18 bases left in between. There are 15 residues in the CDR3. Germline loops: CDR1 MNHNY, CDR2 SVGAGI (reference sequence). DNA of the CDR3: TGTGCCAGCAGGGGCTCAGGGTTCTCCCCCAATGAGCAGTTCTTC. Translating it yields CASRGSGFSPNEQFF.